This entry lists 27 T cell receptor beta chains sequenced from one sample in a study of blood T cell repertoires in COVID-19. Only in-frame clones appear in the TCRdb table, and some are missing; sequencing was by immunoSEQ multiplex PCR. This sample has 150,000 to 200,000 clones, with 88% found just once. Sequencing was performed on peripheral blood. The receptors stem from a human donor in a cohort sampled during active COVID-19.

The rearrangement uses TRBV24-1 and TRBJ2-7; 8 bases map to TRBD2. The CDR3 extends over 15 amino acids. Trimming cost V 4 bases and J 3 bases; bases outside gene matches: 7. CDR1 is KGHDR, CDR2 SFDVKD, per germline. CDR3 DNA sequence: TGTGCCACCAGTGACACTGGACTAGCTAGCTACGAGCAGTACTTC. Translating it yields CATSDTGLASYEQYF.

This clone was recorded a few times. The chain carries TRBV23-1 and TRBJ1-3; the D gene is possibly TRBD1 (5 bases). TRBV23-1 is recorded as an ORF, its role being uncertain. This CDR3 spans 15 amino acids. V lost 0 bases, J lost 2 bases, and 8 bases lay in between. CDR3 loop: CASSQSWGPGNTIYF. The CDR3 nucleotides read TGCGCCAGCAGTCAATCGTGGGGCCCTGGAAACACCATATATTTT.

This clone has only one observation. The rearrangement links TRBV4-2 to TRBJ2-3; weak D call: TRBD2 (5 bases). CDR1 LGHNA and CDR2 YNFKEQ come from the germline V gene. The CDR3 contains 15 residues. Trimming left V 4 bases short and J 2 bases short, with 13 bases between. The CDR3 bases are TGTGCCAGCAGCCGAGAGGACTCCACCACAGATACGCAGTATTTT. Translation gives CASSREDSTTDTQYF.

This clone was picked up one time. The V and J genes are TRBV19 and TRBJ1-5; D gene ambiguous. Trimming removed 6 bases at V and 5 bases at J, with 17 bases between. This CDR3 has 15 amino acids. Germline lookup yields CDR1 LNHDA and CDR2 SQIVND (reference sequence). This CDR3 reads CASSALEGGDQPQHF. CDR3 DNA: TGTGCCAGTAGCGCCCTCGAGGGCGGGGATCAGCCCCAGCATTTT.

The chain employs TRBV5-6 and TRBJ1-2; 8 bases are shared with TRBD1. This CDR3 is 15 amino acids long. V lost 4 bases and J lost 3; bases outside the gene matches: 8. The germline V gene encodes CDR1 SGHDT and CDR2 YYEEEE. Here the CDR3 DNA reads TGTGCCAGCAGCCCGGGACAGGTTAAATACTATGGCTACACCTTC. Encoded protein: CASSPGQVKYYGYTF.

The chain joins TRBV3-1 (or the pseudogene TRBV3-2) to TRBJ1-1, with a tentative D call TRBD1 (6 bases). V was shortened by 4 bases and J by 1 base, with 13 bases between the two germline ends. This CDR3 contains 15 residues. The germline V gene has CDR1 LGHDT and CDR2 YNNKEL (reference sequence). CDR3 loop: CASSPRTAPNTEAFF. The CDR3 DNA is TGTGCCAGCAGCCCGAGGACAGCCCCGAACACTGAAGCTTTCTTT.

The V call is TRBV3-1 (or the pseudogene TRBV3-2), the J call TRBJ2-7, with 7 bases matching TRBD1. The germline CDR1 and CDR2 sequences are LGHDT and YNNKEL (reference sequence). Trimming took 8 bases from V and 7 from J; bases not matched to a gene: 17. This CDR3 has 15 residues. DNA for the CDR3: TGTGCCAGCGGAGCCATCGGGACAGCCCCGGGAGAGCAGTACTTC. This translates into CASGAIGTAPGEQYF.

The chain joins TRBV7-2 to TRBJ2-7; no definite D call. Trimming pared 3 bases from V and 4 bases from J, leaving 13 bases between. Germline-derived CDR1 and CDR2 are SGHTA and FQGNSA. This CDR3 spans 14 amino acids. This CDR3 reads CASSLRPEQYEQYF. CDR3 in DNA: TGTGCCAGCAGCTTGCGGCCAGAACAATACGAGCAGTACTTC.

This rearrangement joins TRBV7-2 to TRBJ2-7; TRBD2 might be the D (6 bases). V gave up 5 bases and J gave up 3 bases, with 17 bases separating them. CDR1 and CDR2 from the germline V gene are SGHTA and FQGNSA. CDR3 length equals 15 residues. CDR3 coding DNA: TGTGCCAGCAGCCTGGCTCACGGGAGTGGCTACGAGCAGTACTTC. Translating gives CASSLAHGSGYEQYF.

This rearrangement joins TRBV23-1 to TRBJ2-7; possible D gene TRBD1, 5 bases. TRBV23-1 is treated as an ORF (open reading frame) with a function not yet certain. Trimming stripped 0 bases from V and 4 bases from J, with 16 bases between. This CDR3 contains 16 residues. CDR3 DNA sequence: TGCGCCAGCAGTCAATCGGGGCCGCACGAAGGGTACGAGCAGTACTTC. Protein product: CASSQSGPHEGYEQYF.

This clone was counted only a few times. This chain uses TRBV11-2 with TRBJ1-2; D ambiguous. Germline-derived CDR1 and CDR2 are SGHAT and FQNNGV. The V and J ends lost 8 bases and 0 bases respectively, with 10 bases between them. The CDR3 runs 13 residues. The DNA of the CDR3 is TGTGCCAGCTCCACGGGAGCTAACTATGGCTACACCTTC. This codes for CASSTGANYGYTF.

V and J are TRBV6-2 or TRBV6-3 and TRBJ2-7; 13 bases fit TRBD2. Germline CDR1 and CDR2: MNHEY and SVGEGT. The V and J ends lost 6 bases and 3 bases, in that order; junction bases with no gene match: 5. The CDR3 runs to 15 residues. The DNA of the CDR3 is TGTGCCAGCAGCCGACTAGCGGGAGGCCACTACGAGCAGTACTTC. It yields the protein CASSRLAGGHYEQYF.

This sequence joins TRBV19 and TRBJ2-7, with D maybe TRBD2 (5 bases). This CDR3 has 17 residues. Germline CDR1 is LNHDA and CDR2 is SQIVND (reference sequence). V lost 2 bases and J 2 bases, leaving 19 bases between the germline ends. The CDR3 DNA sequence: TGTGCCAGTAGTATAAGAGGGCAGATGGGCCGGCCCTACGAGCAGTACTTC. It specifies CASSIRGQMGRPYEQYF.

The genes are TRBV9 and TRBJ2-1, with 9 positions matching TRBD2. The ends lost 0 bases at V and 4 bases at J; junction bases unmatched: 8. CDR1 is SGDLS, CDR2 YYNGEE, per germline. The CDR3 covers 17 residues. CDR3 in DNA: TGTGCCAGCAGCGTAGGGGGTAGCGGGGGAATATACAATGAGCAGTTCTTC. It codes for CASSVGGSGGIYNEQFF.

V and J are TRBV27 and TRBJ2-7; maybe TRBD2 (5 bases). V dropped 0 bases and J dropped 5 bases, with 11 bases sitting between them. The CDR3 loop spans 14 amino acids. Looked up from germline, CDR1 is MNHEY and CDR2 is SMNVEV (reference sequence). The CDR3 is CASSLSASWDEQYF. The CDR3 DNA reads TGTGCCAGCAGTTTATCGGCTAGCTGGGACGAGCAGTACTTC.

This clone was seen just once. This CDR3 is CASSAGQGAGPGANVLTF. DNA for the CDR3: TGTGCCAGCAGTGCGGGACAGGGGGCGGGTCCTGGGGCCAACGTCCTGACTTTC. The chain employs TRBV2 and TRBJ2-6; TRBD1 matches 12 bases. The V and J ends lost 4 bases and 2 bases, in that order; junction bases with no gene match: 6. This CDR3 comprises 18 residues. The germline CDR1 and CDR2 sequences are SNHLY and FYNNEI.

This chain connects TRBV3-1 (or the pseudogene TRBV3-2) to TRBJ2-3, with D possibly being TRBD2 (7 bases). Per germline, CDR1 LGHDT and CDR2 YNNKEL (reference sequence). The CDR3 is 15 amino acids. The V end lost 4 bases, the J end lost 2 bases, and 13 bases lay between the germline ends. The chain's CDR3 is CASSPRGANTDTQYF. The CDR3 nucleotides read TGTGCCAGCAGCCCCCGGGGGGCCAACACAGATACGCAGTATTTT.

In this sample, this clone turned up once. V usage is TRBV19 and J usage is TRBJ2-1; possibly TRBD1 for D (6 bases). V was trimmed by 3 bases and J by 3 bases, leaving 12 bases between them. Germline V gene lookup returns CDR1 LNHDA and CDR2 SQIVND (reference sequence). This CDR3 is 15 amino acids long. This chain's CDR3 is CASSMLGAYYNEQFF. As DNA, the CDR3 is TGTGCCAGTAGTATGTTGGGGGCCTACTACAATGAGCAGTTCTTC. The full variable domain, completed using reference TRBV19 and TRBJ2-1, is DGGITQSPKYLFRKEGQNVTLSCEQNLNHDAMYWYRQDPGQGLRLIYYSQIVNDFQKGDIAEGYSVSREKKESFPLTVTSAQKNPTAFYLCASSMLGAYYNEQFFGPGTRLTVL.

CDR3 sequence (DNA): TGTGCCAGCACCCCGGGGGACAGTTGGGGCGGGGAGCTGTTTTTT. Protein: CASTPGDSWGGELFF. The V gene is TRBV6-6, the J gene TRBJ2-2; weak D call: TRBD1 (7 bases). The CDR3 loop spans 15 amino acids. Trimming stripped 7 bases from V and 7 bases from J, with 19 bases between. From germline, CDR1 is MNHNY and CDR2 SVGAGI (reference sequence).

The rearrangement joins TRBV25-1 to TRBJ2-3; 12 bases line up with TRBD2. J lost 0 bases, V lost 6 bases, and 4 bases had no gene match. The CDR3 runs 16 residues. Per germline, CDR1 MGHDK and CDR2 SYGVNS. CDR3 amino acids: CASRPGLAGSTDTQYF. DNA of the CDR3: TGTGCCAGCAGGCCAGGACTAGCGGGGAGCACAGATACGCAGTATTTT.

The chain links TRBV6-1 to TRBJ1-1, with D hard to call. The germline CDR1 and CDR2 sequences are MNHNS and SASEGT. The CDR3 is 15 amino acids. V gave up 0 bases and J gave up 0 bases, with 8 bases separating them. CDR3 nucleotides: TGTGCCAGCAGTGAAGCGGCCGAATTGAACACTGAAGCTTTCTTT. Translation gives CASSEAAELNTEAFF.

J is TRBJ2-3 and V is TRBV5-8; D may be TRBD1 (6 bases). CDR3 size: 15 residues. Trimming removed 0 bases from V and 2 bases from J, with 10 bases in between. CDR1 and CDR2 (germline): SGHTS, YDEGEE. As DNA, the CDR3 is TGTGCCAGCAGCTTGGCAGGACAGCACACAGATACGCAGTATTTT. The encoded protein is CASSLAGQHTDTQYF.

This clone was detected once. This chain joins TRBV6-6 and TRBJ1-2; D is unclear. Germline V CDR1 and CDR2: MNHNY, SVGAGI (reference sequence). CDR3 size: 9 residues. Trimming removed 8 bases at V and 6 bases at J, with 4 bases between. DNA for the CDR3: TGTGCCAGCGGGCATGGCTACACCTTC. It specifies CASGHGYTF.

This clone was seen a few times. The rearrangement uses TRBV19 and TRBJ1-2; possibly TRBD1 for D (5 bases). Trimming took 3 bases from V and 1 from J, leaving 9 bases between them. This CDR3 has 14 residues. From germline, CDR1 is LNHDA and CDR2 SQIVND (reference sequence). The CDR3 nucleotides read TGTGCCAGTAGTATTAACAGGAATAACTATGGCTACACCTTC. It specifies CASSINRNNYGYTF.

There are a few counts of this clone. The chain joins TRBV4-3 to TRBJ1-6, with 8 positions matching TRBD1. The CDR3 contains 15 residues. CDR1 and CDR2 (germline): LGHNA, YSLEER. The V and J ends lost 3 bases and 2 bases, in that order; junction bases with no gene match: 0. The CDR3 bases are TGCGCCAGCAGCCAGGACAGGGCCTATAATTCACCCCTCCACTTT. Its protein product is CASSQDRAYNSPLHF.

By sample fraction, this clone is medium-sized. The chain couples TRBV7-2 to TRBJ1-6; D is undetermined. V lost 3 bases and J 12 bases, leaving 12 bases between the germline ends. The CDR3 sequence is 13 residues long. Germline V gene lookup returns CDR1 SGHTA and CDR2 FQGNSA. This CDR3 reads CASSLAWGEPLHF. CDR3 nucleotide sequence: TGTGCCAGCAGCTTGGCATGGGGAGAACCCCTCCACTTT.

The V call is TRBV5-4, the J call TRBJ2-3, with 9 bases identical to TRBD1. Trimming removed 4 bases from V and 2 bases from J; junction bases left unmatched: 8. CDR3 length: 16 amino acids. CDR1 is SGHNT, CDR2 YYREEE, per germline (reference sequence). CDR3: CASSQGQGLVTDTQYF. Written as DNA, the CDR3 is TGTGCCAGCAGCCAGGGACAGGGCCTTGTCACAGATACGCAGTATTTT. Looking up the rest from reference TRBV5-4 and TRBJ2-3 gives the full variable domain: ETGVTQSPTHLIKTRGQQVTLRCSSQSGHNTVSWYQQALGQGPQFIFQYYREEENGRGNFPPRFSGLQFPNYSSELNVNALELDDSALYLCASSQGQGLVTDTQYFGPGTRLTVL.